The 31 T cell receptor beta chains presented below share a single source sample, sequenced in a study of T cells in Graves' hyperthyroidism and ophthalmopathy. Researchers amplified the TCR beta CDR3 regions from RNA transcripts. A first-round RT-PCR of the TCR CDR3 used the HTBI primer set. TCRdb fed the multiplex PCR reads into MiXCR, producing one record per CDR3 protein. The repertoire has about 760,000 distinct CDR3 sequences, 35% of them found once; the top ten carry less than 40%. The sample taken for sequencing was blood. These receptors were obtained from a woman aged 40-49 years with Graves' hyperthyroidism.

With regard to this clonotype: In this CDR3 the conserved last residue, phenylalanine or tryptophan, is missing, so a read error is likely. The DNA is left out, because the CDR3 cannot be placed on it with certainty; the CDR3 is given as TCRdb lists it. J is TRBJ2-2 and V is TRBV10-1; the table's D call of TRBD1 was not tested on the DNA. Germline V CDR1 and CDR2: WNHNN, SYGVQD (reference sequence). The CDR3 spans 15 amino acids, including both terminal residues. The CDR3: CASSGRDREHRGAVV.

This clonotype was seen a few times. V and J are TRBV6-6 and TRBJ1-6; TRBD1 might be the D (6 bases). The V and J ends lost 1 base and 6 bases respectively, with 16 bases between them. The CDR3 is 17 residues long. Looked up from germline, CDR1 is MNHNY and CDR2 is SVGAGI (reference sequence). DNA for the CDR3: TGTGCCAGCAGTTACTATAAAAGGGACACCCTTAATTCACCCCTCCACTTT. It is translated as CASSYYKRDTLNSPLHF.

This clonotype was detected a few times. The V and J genes are TRBV7-2 and TRBJ1-1; perhaps TRBD1 as D (6 bases). The germline gives CDR1 SGHTA, CDR2 FQGNSA. This CDR3 spans 16 amino acids. Trimming stripped 2 bases from V and 4 bases from J, with 17 bases between. This CDR3 reads CASSLNALQGTTEAFF. CDR3 bases: TGTGCCAGCAGCTTAAATGCCCTCCAGGGGACCACTGAAGCTTTCTTT.

This clonotype was counted only a few times. This clone may be a read error of a much larger clone one base away. V usage is TRBV20-1 and J usage is TRBJ2-5; possible D gene TRBD1, 5 bases. Germline lookup yields CDR1 DFQATT and CDR2 SNEGSKA (reference sequence). CDR3 size: 13 residues. Between the trimmed V and J ends, which lost 6 bases and 4 bases, there was a span of 15 bases. In DNA form, the CDR3 reads TGCAGTGCGATGGCATCAGGGATAGAGACCCAGTACTTC. It encodes CSAMASGIETQYF.

This clonotype has only a few counts. The V gene is TRBV24-1, the J gene TRBJ1-4, with TRBD1 matching 7 bases. The CDR3 length is 14 residues. V dropped 4 bases and J dropped 8; count of bases not matched to a gene: 6. The germline V gene encodes CDR1 KGHDR and CDR2 SFDVKD. The CDR3 region has the DNA TGTGCCACCAGTGAGACAGGGTCGGGCGAAAAACTGTTTTTT. It translates to CATSETGSGEKLFF.

This clonotype was observed a handful of times. The V and J genes are TRBV12-3 or TRBV12-4 and TRBJ1-1, with D maybe TRBD1 (5 bases). V was shortened by 3 bases and J by 3 bases, with 11 bases between the two germline ends. The CDR3 runs 14 residues. The DNA for the CDR3 is TGTGCCAGCAGTTTGGGATCAGGGTACACTGAAGCTTTCTTT. It specifies CASSLGSGYTEAFF.

V is TRBV7-8 and J is TRBJ2-7, with a tentative D call TRBD2 (5 bases). Trimming shortened V by 2 bases and J by 5 bases, and 13 bases separated the two germline ends. Germline V lookup: CDR1 SGHVS, CDR2 FQNEAQ. The CDR3 has 14 residues. The CDR3 loop reads CASSLWPGFDEQYF. In nucleotides, the CDR3 is TGTGCCAGCAGCTTATGGCCGGGGTTCGACGAGCAGTACTTC.

Many counts were recorded for this clonotype. This rearrangement joins TRBV20-1 to TRBJ1-3; the D is unclear. This CDR3 has 14 residues. With 6 bases removed from V and 1 base from J, the gap between germline ends came to 13 bases. CDR1 DFQATT and CDR2 SNEGSKA come from the germline V gene (reference sequence). The CDR3 nucleotides read TGCAGTGCCAGATTCGCACGATCTGGAAACACCATATATTTT. Its translation: CSARFARSGNTIYF.

J is TRBJ2-5 and V is TRBV25-1; 9 bases line up with TRBD2. The V gene's germline CDR1 is MGHDK and CDR2 SYGVNS. Trimming cost V 8 bases and J 1 base; bases outside gene matches: 11. The CDR3 is 16 amino acids. The CDR3, as DNA: TGTGCCAGCTCCCGCCTCGGGACTAGCCGCCAAGAGACCCAGTACTTC. It translates to CASSRLGTSRQETQYF.

On this clonotype itself: One junction end disagrees with the germline gene, perhaps due to a read error. This rearrangement joins TRBV10-3 to TRBJ1-5; D not resolved. Germline lookup yields CDR1 ENHRY and CDR2 SYGVKD. This CDR3 is 15 amino acids long. The CDR3 bases are TGTGCCATCAGTGGATCAGGTCCTGGCAGTCAGCCCCGGCATTTT. Translating gives CAISGSGPGSQPRHF.

This clonotype was seen repeatedly, ten times or more. V usage is TRBV7-3 and J usage is TRBJ1-4; perhaps TRBD1 as D (5 bases). There are 13 residues in the CDR3. Trimming removed 4 bases at V and 8 bases at J, with 11 bases between. Germline lookup yields CDR1 SGHTA and CDR2 FQGTGA. CDR3 in amino acids: CASSSREGEKLFF. The CDR3 DNA reads TGTGCCAGCAGCTCCAGAGAGGGGGAAAAACTGTTTTTT.

The V and J genes are TRBV7-9 and TRBJ1-6, with a weak D call TRBD1 (5 bases). The CDR3 runs to 15 residues. Germline CDR1 reads SEHNR; CDR2 reads FQNEAQ (reference sequence). Trimming removed 4 bases at V and 6 bases at J, with 13 bases between. The CDR3 loop reads CASSSDRTLNSPLHF. The CDR3 nucleotides read TGTGCCAGCAGCTCAGACCGGACACTTAATTCACCCCTCCACTTT.

This clonotype was recorded at least ten times. This chain links TRBV7-6 with TRBJ2-7; D not resolved. The length of the CDR3 is 16 residues. Germline CDR1 is SGHVS and CDR2 is FNYEAQ. V was pared by 1 base and J by 3 bases, with 16 bases between. CDR3 region: CASSLGPRTVVYEQYF. Here the CDR3 DNA reads TGTGCCAGCAGCTTAGGTCCGCGAACCGTCGTCTACGAGCAGTACTTC.

There are a few counts of this clonotype. The V and J genes are TRBV19 and TRBJ1-2; D is uncertain. CDR1 is LNHDA, CDR2 SQIVND, per germline (reference sequence). The germline V and J ends were trimmed by 7 bases and 4 bases, with 10 bases remaining between them. The CDR3 runs to 12 residues. The CDR3 DNA reads TGTGCCAGTAAGGGAGGCTTCTATGGCTACACCTTC. Translating it yields CASKGGFYGYTF.

The chain recombines TRBV7-2 with TRBJ2-5; D possibly corresponds to TRBD2 (5 bases). The CDR3 totals 12 residues. Deletions cut 4 bases from V and 5 bases from J, with 8 bases between. CDR1 is SGHTA and CDR2 is FQGNSA in the germline V gene. The CDR3 DNA reads TGTGCCAGCAGCTGGTCTAGCGAGACCCAGTACTTC. Translated, it gives CASSWSSETQYF.

This clonotype was observed a few times. J is TRBJ1-1 and V is TRBV6-5; D possibly corresponds to TRBD1 (5 bases). Germline V lookup: CDR1 MNHEY, CDR2 SVGAGI. Trimming stripped 5 bases from V and 2 bases from J, with 12 bases between. CDR3 length equals 14 residues. The CDR3 reads CASSTGDGNTEAFF. The CDR3 region has the DNA TGTGCCAGCAGTACGGGGGACGGTAACACTGAAGCTTTCTTT.

This clonotype was picked up many times. The chain is built from TRBV2 and TRBJ1-1, with 7 bases identical to TRBD1. Per the germline V gene, CDR1 is SNHLY and CDR2 is FYNNEI. The CDR3 contains 14 residues. The trim removed 6 bases at V and 1 base at J, leaving 5 bases unmatched. The CDR3 is CASRPTGSNTEAFF. The CDR3 DNA follows: TGTGCCAGCAGACCGACAGGGTCGAACACTGAAGCTTTCTTT. Combining the CDR3 with reference TRBV2 and TRBJ1-1 gives the whole variable domain EPEVTQTPSHQVTQMGQEVILRCVPISNHLYFYWYRQILGQKVEFLVSFYNNEISEKSEIFDDQFSVERPDGSNFTLKIRSTKLEDSAMYFCASRPTGSNTEAFFGQGTRLTVV.

This clonotype was seen repeatedly, ten times or more. The chain is built from TRBV7-9 and TRBJ1-2; perhaps TRBD1 as D (6 bases). The CDR3 totals 13 residues. V dropped 2 bases and J dropped 8 bases, with 12 bases sitting between them. Germline CDR1 SEHNR, CDR2 FQNEAQ (reference sequence). The chain's CDR3 is CASSLRAGAGYTF. In DNA form, the CDR3 reads TGTGCCAGCAGCTTACGGGCAGGGGCAGGCTACACCTTC.

The rearrangement links TRBV9 to TRBJ2-2; possible D gene TRBD2, 6 bases. Trimming took 4 bases from V and 5 from J, leaving 24 bases between them. Germline-derived CDR1 and CDR2 are SGDLS and YYNGEE. CDR3 length: 18 amino acids. CDR3 nucleotide sequence: TGTGCCAGCAGCCCACAGACCCCCGGGACTCTATCGACCGGGGAGCTGTTTTTT. Encoded protein: CASSPQTPGTLSTGELFF. The variable domain in full, completed from reference TRBV9 and TRBJ2-2, reads DSGVTQTPKHLITATGQRVTLRCSPRSGDLSVYWYQQSLDQGLQFLIQYYNGEERAKGNILERFSAQQFPDLHSELNLSSLELGDSALYFCASSPQTPGTLSTGELFFGEGSRLTVL.

The J gene is TRBJ2-3, the V gene TRBV7-9, with unresolved D. Germline values: CDR1 SEHNR, CDR2 FQNEAQ (reference sequence). V lost 2 bases and J lost 8, with 14 bases in between. CDR3 length equals 14 residues. The CDR3 loop is CASSLSLGEGTQYF. In DNA, the CDR3 is TGTGCCAGCAGCTTAAGCTTAGGTGAAGGTACGCAGTATTTT.

As for this clonotype: At one end, the junction sequence differs from germline, possibly due to a read error. The chain employs TRBV5-4 and TRBJ2-2, with 11 bases lining up with TRBD2. This CDR3 spans 19 amino acids. The germline V gene has CDR1 SGHNT and CDR2 YYREEE (reference sequence). CDR3: CASSPRGRLAGIGTGELFF. CDR3 sequence (DNA): TGCGCCAGCAGCCCACGCGGGAGACTAGCGGGAATAGGGACCGGGGAGCTGTTTTTT.

In this sample, this clonotype turned up once. The chain is built from TRBV12-3 or TRBV12-4 and TRBJ1-5; 7 bases are a match to TRBD1. Losses at the gene ends were 7 bases for V and 6 bases for J; bases not matched to a gene: 12. This CDR3 is 15 amino acids long. DNA for the CDR3: TGTGCCAGCACCCTATCGGGAGGGGGCGGTCAGCCCCAGCATTTT. It codes for CASTLSGGGGQPQHF.

This clonotype was seen repeatedly, ten times or more. V is TRBV2 and J is TRBJ1-3; possible D gene TRBD1, 6 bases. Trimming removed 4 bases at V and 0 bases at J, with 7 bases between. CDR1 is SNHLY, CDR2 FYNNEI, per germline. The CDR3 spans 14 residues. CDR3 protein: CASSGGGSGNTIYF. DNA of the CDR3: TGTGCCAGCAGTGGAGGGGGCTCTGGAAACACCATATATTTT.

Many counts were recorded for this clonotype. CDR3 loop: CASSPFVDSYEQYF. The CDR3 bases are TGTGCCAGCAGTCCTTTCGTGGACTCCTACGAGCAGTACTTC. The chain links TRBV12-3 or TRBV12-4 to TRBJ2-7; no firm D call. The V gene lost 5 bases and the J gene lost 0 bases, with 11 bases spanning the gap. The CDR3 has 14 residues.

V is TRBV6-4 and J is TRBJ1-3; the D gene is possibly TRBD1 (6 bases). Germline lookup yields CDR1 MRHNA and CDR2 SNTAGT. V was clipped by 2 bases and J by 4 bases, with 18 bases between them. This CDR3 has 17 residues. CDR3 nucleotides: TGTGCCAGCAGTGACCAGGGTGGGGGGCCTGGGGGAAACACCATATATTTT. Its translation: CASSDQGGGPGGNTIYF.

This clonotype was counted only a few times. This chain links TRBV20-1 with TRBJ1-5, with 7 bases lining up with TRBD1. Germline-derived CDR1 and CDR2 are DFQATT and SNEGSKA (reference sequence). V shed 3 bases, J shed 3 bases, and the junction held 5 bases outside the gene matches. The CDR3 sequence is 14 residues long. The CDR3 DNA sequence: TGCAGTGCTAGTGTCGACAGGGCCAATCAGCCCCAGCATTTT. This gives the protein CSASVDRANQPQHF.

Points on this clonotype: One end of the junction fails to match germline, which may point to a read error. The gene calls are TRBV4-2 and TRBJ1-1, with D unresolved. Germline V CDR1 and CDR2: LGHNA, YNFKEQ. The CDR3 contains 14 residues. The CDR3 sequence: CASSQSVVNTETFF. In nucleotides, the CDR3 is TGTGCCAGCAGCCAAAGCGTGGTGAACACTGAAACTTTCTTT.

This clonotype was detected ten times or more. The chain joins TRBV24-1 to TRBJ1-1; possibly TRBD1 for D (6 bases). V gave up 5 bases and J gave up 0 bases, with 12 bases separating them. CDR1 KGHDR and CDR2 SFDVKD come from the germline V gene. This CDR3 has 15 amino acids. CDR3 coding DNA: TGTGCCACCAGTGGGTCAGGGGAGATGAACACTGAAGCTTTCTTT. Its protein product is CATSGSGEMNTEAFF.

A word on this clonotype: A single base separates this from a much larger clone, so it may be a read error. V and J are TRBV7-3 and TRBJ1-2; D is ambiguous. Trimming shortened V by 6 bases and J by 2 bases, and 7 bases separated the two germline ends. Germline V gives CDR1 SGHTA, CDR2 FQGTGA. This CDR3 spans 12 amino acids. CDR3 nucleotide sequence: TGTGCCAGCAGATACAACAACTATGGCTACACCTTC. It specifies CASRYNNYGYTF.

This clonotype was detected many times. This chain joins TRBV7-9 and TRBJ1-1; D ambiguous. There are 13 residues in the CDR3. The V gene's germline CDR1 is SEHNR and CDR2 FQNEAQ (reference sequence). The V end was cut by 5 bases, the J end by 6 bases, with 13 bases between. CDR3 sequence reads: CASSKDGRPEAFF. Here the CDR3 DNA reads TGTGCCAGCAGCAAAGACGGCCGGCCTGAAGCTTTCTTT. Together with reference TRBV7-9 and TRBJ1-1, the CDR3 gives the full variable domain: DTGVSQNPRHKITKRGQNVTFRCDPISEHNRLYWYRQTLGQGPEFLTYFQNEAQLEKSRLLSDRFSAERPKGSFSTLEIQRTEQGDSAMYLCASSKDGRPEAFFGQGTRLTVV.

This rearrangement joins TRBV24-1 to TRBJ2-5, with TRBD1 identical over 12 bases. After removal of 7 bases from V and 5 bases from J, the junction contained 4 bases not matched to a gene. Germline CDR1 and CDR2: KGHDR and SFDVKD. The CDR3 is 14 residues long. This CDR3 is CATSPGQGAETQYF. The CDR3 bases are TGTGCCACCAGCCCGGGACAGGGGGCTGAGACCCAGTACTTC.